This T cell receptor beta chain is from a study of blood T cells in healthy people across ages. Study-wide findings and caveats: With naive T cell percentage, TCR beta diversity showed a strong correlation. More naive CD4+ cells and higher diversity were found in long-lived than in aged donors.

This clonotype turned up a few times. Its antigen remains unidentified. Alongside a J-beta primer mix, a sample-barcoded 5' primer served in a second PCR lasting about 6 to 11 cycles. One entry per CDR3 protein results from TCRdb running MiXCR on the 5' RACE reads. Here the sample spans roughly 2 million distinct CDR3 sequences, approximately 50% being singletons. This CDR3 spans 11 amino acids. CDR1 and CDR2 from the germline V gene are MDHEN and SYDVKM. This TCR was sampled from a woman aged 40 to 50 in good health. Material: blood. The chain combines TRBV28 with TRBJ2-4; D not resolved. The DNA matches TRBJ2-7 better at its end, which makes the J call doubtful. The CDR3 is CASKGHYEQYF. The CDR3 nucleotides read TGTGCCAGCAAGGGCCATTACGAGCAGTACTTC.